The 20 T cell receptor beta chains below all came from one sample that was sequenced in a study of CD8 T cells in ankylosing spondylitis. From the 5' RACE reads, TCRdb called clonotypes with MiXCR, one entry per CDR3 protein. The top ten clones hold about 2.5% of a sample with 250,000 or so distinct CDR3 sequences, roughly 10% of them seen once. The material sequenced was blood, either unsorted or a sorted T cell fraction (not recorded which). Receptor source: a male donor with ankylosing spondylitis or in good health (not recorded which).

The chain is built from TRBV7-9 and TRBJ2-5; D not resolved. Trimming took off 1 base at V and 6 bases at J, with 9 bases between the two ends. CDR1 is SEHNR, CDR2 FQNEAQ, per germline (reference sequence). The CDR3 is 13 residues long. The CDR3 protein is CASSLEVPKTQYF. Here the CDR3 DNA reads TGTGCCAGCAGCTTAGAGGTCCCGAAGACCCAGTACTTC.

Many counts were recorded for this clonotype. V gene TRBV12-3 or TRBV12-4 combines with J gene TRBJ1-2, with 7 bases that match TRBD1. The CDR3 runs 13 residues. After removal of 8 bases from V and 2 bases from J, the junction contained 5 bases not matched to a gene. The CDR3 DNA is TGTGCCAGCGGGACAGCGGGAAACTATGGCTACACCTTC. This translates into CASGTAGNYGYTF.

This clonotype was counted ten times or more. The rearrangement uses TRBV21-1 and TRBJ1-5. TRBV21-1 is marked as a pseudogene. This CDR3 is built from 16 residues. This CDR3 reads CASSKASRYSNQPQHF. The CDR3 DNA follows: TGTGCCAGCAGCAAAGCTTCCAGGTATAGCAATCAGCCCCAGCATTTT.

Concerning this clonotype: This may come from a read error, since a much larger clone is one base off. This chain links TRBV11-2 with TRBJ2-1; D may be TRBD2 (6 bases). Per germline, CDR1 SGHAT and CDR2 FQNNGV. The CDR3 is made up of 17 amino acids. Deletions cut 7 bases from V and 4 bases from J, with 23 bases between. Here the CDR3 reads CASISMGTLAAYNEQFF. Here the CDR3 DNA reads TGTGCCAGCATCTCTATGGGGACCTTAGCGGCTTACAATGAGCAGTTCTTC.

The chain joins TRBV27 to TRBJ2-6; D is possibly TRBD2 (7 bases). Trimming removed 0 bases from V and 4 bases from J, with 28 bases in between. The CDR3 has 22 residues. Germline CDR1 reads MNHEY; CDR2 reads SMNVEV (reference sequence). The CDR3 here is CASSLSTGGGRSFRRGANVLTF. The CDR3 DNA is TGTGCCAGCAGTTTATCCACGGGGGGCGGCCGTTCCTTCAGGAGAGGGGCCAACGTCCTGACTTTC.

There are many counts of this clonotype. Sequence at one end of the junction differs from germline and may be a read error. V gene TRBV5-1 combines with J gene TRBJ2-7; 7 bases are a match to TRBD1. The V gene's germline CDR1 is SGHRS and CDR2 YFSETQ. The CDR3 loop spans 14 amino acids. The CDR3 DNA sequence: TGCGCCAGCAGCTTGGAGACAGGGTGGAGATACGTGGACTTC. It yields the protein CASSLETGWRYVDF. Based on the CDR3 plus reference TRBV5-1 and TRBJ2-7, the full variable domain is KAGVTQTPRYLIKTRGQQVTLSCSPISGHRSVSWYQQTPGQGLQFLFEYFSETQRNKGNFPGRFSGRQFSNSRSEMNVSTLELGDSALYLCASSLETGWRYVDFGPGTRLTVT.

There are many counts of this clonotype. The rearrangement links TRBV5-1 to TRBJ1-1; 8 bases match TRBD1. The junction had 10 bases not matched to a gene; V was cut back by 4 bases and J by 5 bases. CDR3 size: 15 residues. Germline loops: CDR1 SGHRS, CDR2 YFSETQ. The CDR3: CASSPRTGMGTEAFF. The CDR3 coding sequence is TGCGCCAGCAGCCCGCGGACAGGGATGGGAACTGAAGCTTTCTTT.

This clonotype was seen at least ten times. The gene calls are TRBV6-1 and TRBJ2-1, with 10 bases fitting TRBD1. The CDR3 is made up of 16 amino acids. CDR1 and CDR2 (germline): MNHNS, SASEGT. The J segment lost 6 bases and the V segment lost 4 bases, leaving 9 bases of the junction unmatched. CDR3 DNA sequence: TGTGCCAGCAGTGGACGTAGACAGGGGGCGAGCAATGAGCAGTTCTTC. Translated, it gives CASSGRRQGASNEQFF.

The rearrangement links TRBV7-9 to TRBJ2-7, with 10 bases fitting TRBD2. Germline values: CDR1 SEHNR, CDR2 FQNEAQ (reference sequence). Unmatched junction bases numbered 5, after V lost 3 bases and J lost 0 bases. The CDR3 contains 16 residues. CDR3 protein: CASSLGLARISYEQYF. The CDR3 region has the DNA TGTGCCAGCAGCTTGGGACTAGCGAGGATCTCCTACGAGCAGTACTTC. Filled out from reference TRBV7-9 and TRBJ2-7, the complete variable domain reads DTGVSQNPRHKITKRGQNVTFRCDPISEHNRLYWYRQTLGQGPEFLTYFQNEAQLEKSRLLSDRFSAERPKGSFSTLEIQRTEQGDSAMYLCASSLGLARISYEQYFGPGTRLTVT.

The V call is TRBV20-1, the J call TRBJ2-3; 7 nucleotides align to TRBD2. CDR3 length equals 15 residues. V trimming: 1 base; J trimming: 3 bases; junction bases outside the gene matches: 7. The germline CDR1 and CDR2 sequences are DFQATT and SNEGSKA (reference sequence). CDR3 nucleotide sequence: TGCAGTGCTAGAGGTGGGAGGGCCGGGACAGATACGCAGTATTTT. This encodes CSARGGRAGTDTQYF.

This clonotype was seen repeatedly, ten times or more. One end of the junction fails to match germline, which may point to a read error. V gene TRBV20-1 combines with J gene TRBJ1-2, with D uncertain. The CDR3 is made up of 15 amino acids. Per the germline V gene, CDR1 is DFQATT and CDR2 is SNEGSKA (reference sequence). The CDR3 sequence: CSAVLRRALNDGYTF. In DNA, the CDR3 is TGCAGTGCCGTACTCCGAAGGGCCCTTAACGATGGCTACACCTTC.

Concerning this clonotype: This may come from a read error, since a much larger clone is one base off. The rearrangement links TRBV7-6 to TRBJ2-3; D uncertain. Germline CDR1 is SGHVS and CDR2 is FNYEAQ. The CDR3 sequence is 15 residues long. CDR3 residues: CGSSLGTTDTDTQYF. CDR3 coding DNA: TGTGGCAGCAGCTTAGGTACTACTGACACAGATACGCAGTATTTT. The complete variable domain, with remaining parts taken from reference TRBV7-6 and TRBJ2-3, reads GAGVSQSPRYKVTKRGQDVALRCDPISGHVSLYWYRQALGQGPEFLTYFNYEAQQDKSGLPNDRFSAERPEGSISTLTIQRTEQRDSAMYRCGSSLGTTDTDTQYFGPGTRLTVL.

The sample holds many counts of this clonotype. The J gene is TRBJ2-2, the V gene TRBV12-3 or TRBV12-4, with TRBD1 matching over 8 bases. The CDR3 consists of 13 residues. V shed 9 bases, J shed 8 bases, and the junction held 8 bases outside the gene matches. Written as DNA, the CDR3 is TGTGCCAGGGGGGGACAGGATGCTGGGGAGCTGTTTTTT. It is translated as CARGGQDAGELFF.

The rearrangement links TRBV2 to TRBJ2-2; D is possibly TRBD1 or TRBD2 (5 bases each). V shed 7 bases and J shed 1 base, with 13 bases lying between them. The germline V gene encodes CDR1 SNHLY and CDR2 FYNNEI. The CDR3 contains 15 residues. The CDR3 loop reads CASKTDYMNTGELFF. The CDR3 DNA is TGTGCCAGCAAGACAGACTACATGAACACCGGGGAGCTGTTTTTT.

This clonotype has just a few counts. The rearrangement uses TRBV5-1 and TRBJ2-1; 9 nucleotides line up with TRBD2. The CDR3 runs to 17 residues. Germline lookup yields CDR1 SGHRS and CDR2 YFSETQ. Unmatched junction bases numbered 9, after V lost 0 bases and J lost 5 bases. CDR3 amino acids: CASSLAVSLAGNNEQFF. The CDR3 DNA is TGCGCCAGCAGCTTGGCAGTTTCACTAGCGGGCAACAATGAGCAGTTCTTC.

This rearrangement joins TRBV11-2 to TRBJ2-3; D may match TRBD1 or TRBD2 (5 bases each). The CDR3 is 17 amino acids. V was shortened by 3 bases and J by 6 bases, with 22 bases between the two germline ends. Germline lookup yields CDR1 SGHAT and CDR2 FQNNGV. The DNA of the CDR3 is TGTGCCAGCAGCTTCCGACCCGGGACCACCCGAAGGGATACGCAGTATTTT. Translated: CASSFRPGTTRRDTQYF.

The CDR3 sequence: CATGRGSYNEQFF. The CDR3, as DNA: TGTGCCACCGGAAGGGGCTCCTACAATGAGCAGTTCTTC. The genes are TRBV24-1 and TRBJ2-1; the D gene is possibly TRBD1 (5 bases). Trimming cost V 9 bases and J 0 bases, with 8 bases left between them. The CDR3 spans 13 residues. Germline CDR1 reads KGHDR; CDR2 reads SFDVKD.

This clonotype has a count of ten or more. V and J are TRBV7-9 and TRBJ2-7; D gene uncertain. The CDR3 totals 12 residues. Germline CDR1 reads SEHNR; CDR2 reads FQNEAQ (reference sequence). Trimming cost V 5 bases and J 0 bases, with 5 bases left between them. CDR3 loop: CASSPLSYEQYF. The CDR3 DNA reads TGTGCCAGCAGCCCGCTCTCCTACGAGCAGTACTTC.

There are many counts of this clonotype. This sequence joins TRBV5-1 and TRBJ1-1; perhaps TRBD1 as D (5 bases). V lost 7 bases, J lost 3 bases, and 13 bases lay in between. Per germline, CDR1 SGHRS and CDR2 YFSETQ. The CDR3 covers 13 residues. This chain's CDR3 is CASRLLGDTEAFF. CDR3 nucleotide sequence: TGCGCCAGCCGACTGCTAGGGGACACTGAAGCTTTCTTT.

This clonotype was seen more than once but under ten times. V gene TRBV7-7 combines with J gene TRBJ2-5, with D unresolved. The CDR3 has 13 amino acids. Germline assignment: CDR1 SSHAT and CDR2 FNYEAQ (reference sequence). V lost 3 bases to trimming and J lost 5 bases, with 10 bases between them. The CDR3 spells CASSFSEWETQYF. The CDR3 bases are TGTGCCAGCAGCTTCTCTGAGTGGGAGACCCAGTACTTC.